This T cell receptor beta chain was identified during a study of vaccination and CD4 T cells after COVID-19. Scientists ran DNA taken from cultured CD4+ T cells through the Oncomine TCR Beta short-read assay for sequencing. MiXCR was run by TCRdb on the PCR reads, yielding one entry per CDR3 protein. This table holds some 21,000 distinct CDR3 sequences, over 40% found once. Concerning this clonotype: Its cognate antigen is unknown.

Germline CDR1 MNHEY, CDR2 SVGEGT. The length of the CDR3 is 15 residues. With 5 bases clipped from V and 3 bases from J, the junction kept 9 bases outside the gene matches. Specified time point: late sampling 161 to 241 days after vaccination in a few convalescent patients. This sample's treatment: approximately nine-day PBMC culture with coronavirus spike peptide pools or control peptides (ViraFEST assay). The sequence came from a human donor who had recovered from COVID-19. The V call is TRBV6-2 or TRBV6-3, the J call TRBJ2-7, with TRBD1 matching over 8 bases. The sequencing used CD4+ T cells from blood, cultured in vitro, collected about 7 months after SARS-CoV-2 vaccination. The CDR3 is CASSDRGTTGYEQYF. Here the CDR3 DNA reads TGTGCCAGCAGTGACAGGGGAACTACCGGCTACGAGCAGTACTTC.